This TCR beta chain was recorded in a study of blood T cell repertoires in COVID-19. The length of the CDR3 is 15 residues. The ends lost 0 bases at V and 2 bases at J; junction bases unmatched: 3. Germline CDR1 SGHRS, CDR2 YFSETQ. About this clone: The sample contains more than one DNA sequence encoding this CDR3.

Participants were aged about 18 to 100 years from about 25 US areas. Measured with immunoSEQ multiplex PCR; TCRdb has only the in-frame clones, and not every one. The sample lists 250,000 or so clones; roughly 80% were seen once. The specimen sequenced was PBMCs or T cells enriched from blood (not recorded which). The gene calls are TRBV5-1 and TRBJ2-5, with 8 bases lining up with TRBD1. This receptor was identified in a man aged 60 to 75 who had recovered from COVID-19. CDR3 DNA sequence: TGCGCCAGCAGCTTGGCCGGGACAGGACAAGAGACCCAGTACTTC. Protein product: CASSLAGTGQETQYF.